These 4 T cell receptor beta chains were all obtained from the same sample, sequenced in a study of blood T cells in healthy people across ages. The second PCR ran roughly 6 to 11 cycles with a sample-barcoded 5' primer and J-beta primers. TCRdb reprocessed the 5' RACE reads via MiXCR and lists one record per CDR3 protein. Of 1.5 million to 2 million distinct CDR3 sequences listed, around 42% are singletons. Sequences were obtained from blood. The receptor source for this set is a human donor in good health.

The rearrangement links TRBV12-3 or TRBV12-4 to TRBJ1-2; D may be TRBD1 (6 bases). The V and J ends lost 2 bases and 7 bases respectively, with 17 bases between them. CDR3 size: 15 residues. Written as DNA, the CDR3 is TGTGCCAGCAGTTTAAGAATAACAGGGCCCGGTGGCTACACCTTC. It translates to CASSLRITGPGGYTF.

V usage is TRBV6-6 and J usage is TRBJ1-2; perhaps TRBD1 as D (6 bases). V lost 11 bases, J lost 7 bases, and 17 bases lay in between. The CDR3 has 12 amino acids. Germline V gene data show CDR1 as MNHNY and CDR2 as SVGAGI (reference sequence). The CDR3, as DNA: TGTGCCGGTACCCAGGGGCGCGGTGGCTACACCTTC. As protein: CAGTQGRGGYTF.

The chain uses TRBV20-1 and TRBJ2-1; 7 bases fit TRBD2. This CDR3 has 15 amino acids. The ends lost 0 bases at V and 13 bases at J; junction bases unmatched: 15. Germline values: CDR1 DFQATT, CDR2 SNEGSKA (reference sequence). Here the CDR3 reads CSARDREAGIETQFF. The CDR3 DNA sequence: TGCAGTGCTAGAGATAGAGAAGCGGGAATAGAGACCCAGTTCTTC.

The chain employs TRBV4-1 and TRBJ2-1, with D tentatively TRBD1 (6 bases). Trimming shortened V by 4 bases and J by 5 bases, and 21 bases separated the two germline ends. CDR3 length: 17 residues. CDR1 is MGHRA and CDR2 is YSYEKL in the germline V gene. The CDR3 coding sequence is TGCGCCAGCAGCCCTCCCTTGGCAGGGGTTACCAACAATGAGCAGTTCTTC. It is translated as CASSPPLAGVTNNEQFF.